The following is a T cell receptor (beta chain) sequence with its context. Its specificity is unknown. Clones were sequenced by immunoSEQ multiplex PCR, and TCRdb holds only the in-frame ones, with some missing. This table has roughly 80,000 clones, roughly 87% appearing once. V was pared by 6 bases and J by 2 bases, with 7 bases between. This CDR3 has 12 residues. Germline V CDR1 and CDR2: WSHSY, SAAADI. This sample is drawn from a study of graft-versus-host responses after intestinal transplantation. Study background: Recipients had transplants, and these were multivisceral, liver-intestinal, or isolated intestinal.

Notes on the study in general: Recipient marrow harbored GvH clones, some of which surfaced first in ileum or blood. Allograft graft-versus-host to host-versus-graft clonal ratios ran high in patients with graft-donor T cell macrochimerism. Maximum circulating GvH clone levels tracked with early post-transplant HvG decreases.

The chain joins TRBV10-2 to TRBJ1-1; D gene uncertain. The TCR was taken from a human donor who was the organ donor for an intestinal transplant. Sequences were derived from unstimulated CD8+ T cells sorted from spleen or lymph node cells, sampled before transplant. DNA for the CDR3: TGCGCCAGCAGCACAGCCAACACTGAAGCTTTCTTT. Amino acids: CASSTANTEAFF.